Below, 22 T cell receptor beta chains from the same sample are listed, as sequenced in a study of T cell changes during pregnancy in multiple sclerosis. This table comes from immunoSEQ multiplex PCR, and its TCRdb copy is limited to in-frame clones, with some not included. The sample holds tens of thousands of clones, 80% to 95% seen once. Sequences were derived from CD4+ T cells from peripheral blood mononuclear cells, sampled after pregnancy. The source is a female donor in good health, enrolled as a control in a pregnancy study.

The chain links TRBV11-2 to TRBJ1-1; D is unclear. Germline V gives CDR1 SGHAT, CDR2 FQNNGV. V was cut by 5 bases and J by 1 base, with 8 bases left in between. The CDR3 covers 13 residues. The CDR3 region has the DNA TGTGCCAGCAGCCAAGACAAGAACACTGAAGCTTTCTTT. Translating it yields CASSQDKNTEAFF.

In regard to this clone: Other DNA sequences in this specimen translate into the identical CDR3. The CDR3 here is CASSSLREQYF. The CDR3 DNA reads TGTGCCAGCAGCTCACTACGAGAGCAGTACTTC. This chain joins TRBV5-6 and TRBJ2-7; D uncertain. The CDR3 is made up of 11 amino acids. V was cut by 3 bases and J by 7 bases, with 8 bases left in between. Germline V gene sequence: CDR1 SGHDT, CDR2 YYEEEE.

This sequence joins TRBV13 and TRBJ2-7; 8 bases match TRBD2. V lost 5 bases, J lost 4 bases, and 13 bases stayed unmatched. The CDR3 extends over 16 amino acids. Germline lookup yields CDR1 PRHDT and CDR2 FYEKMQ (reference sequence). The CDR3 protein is CASSSQYSGRAYEQYF. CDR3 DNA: TGTGCCAGCAGCAGCCAATACAGCGGGAGAGCTTACGAGCAGTACTTC.

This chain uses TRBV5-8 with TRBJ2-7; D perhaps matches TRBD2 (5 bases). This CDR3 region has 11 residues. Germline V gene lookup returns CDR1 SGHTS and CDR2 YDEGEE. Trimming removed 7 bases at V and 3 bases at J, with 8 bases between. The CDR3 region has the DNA TGTGCCAGCGGGAGCCTCTACGAGCAGTACTTC. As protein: CASGSLYEQYF.

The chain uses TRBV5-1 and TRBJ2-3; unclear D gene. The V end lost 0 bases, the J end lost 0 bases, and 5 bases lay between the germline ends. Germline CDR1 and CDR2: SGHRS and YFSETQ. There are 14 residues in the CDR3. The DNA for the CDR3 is TGCGCCAGCAGCTTGGGCAGGAGCACAGATACGCAGTATTTT. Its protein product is CASSLGRSTDTQYF.

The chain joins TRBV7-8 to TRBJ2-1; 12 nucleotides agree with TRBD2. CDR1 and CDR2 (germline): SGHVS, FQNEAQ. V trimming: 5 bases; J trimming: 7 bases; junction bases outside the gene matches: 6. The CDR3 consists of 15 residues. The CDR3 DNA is TGTGCCAGCAGCGCTAGCGGGGGGGCGGAAAATGAGCAGTTCTTC. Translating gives CASSASGGAENEQFF.

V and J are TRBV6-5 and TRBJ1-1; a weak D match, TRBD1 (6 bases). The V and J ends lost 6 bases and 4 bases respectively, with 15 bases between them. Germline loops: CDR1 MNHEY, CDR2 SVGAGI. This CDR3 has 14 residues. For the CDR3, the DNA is TGTGCCAGCAGCACCAGGGGATCTCGCACTGAAGCTTTCTTT. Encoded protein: CASSTRGSRTEAFF.

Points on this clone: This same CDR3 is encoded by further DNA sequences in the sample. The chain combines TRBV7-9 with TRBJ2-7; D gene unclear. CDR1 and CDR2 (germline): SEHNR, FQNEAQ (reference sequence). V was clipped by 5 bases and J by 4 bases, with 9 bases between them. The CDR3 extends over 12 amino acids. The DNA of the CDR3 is TGTGCCAGCAGCCCGGCCGGGTACGAGCAGTACTTC. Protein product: CASSPAGYEQYF.

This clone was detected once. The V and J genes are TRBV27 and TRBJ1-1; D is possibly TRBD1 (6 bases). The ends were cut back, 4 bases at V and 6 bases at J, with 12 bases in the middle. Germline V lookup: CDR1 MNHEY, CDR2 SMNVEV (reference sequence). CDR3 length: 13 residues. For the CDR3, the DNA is TGTGCCAGCAGTTGGGGGGGGCGCCCTGAAGCTTTCTTT. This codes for CASSWGGRPEAFF.

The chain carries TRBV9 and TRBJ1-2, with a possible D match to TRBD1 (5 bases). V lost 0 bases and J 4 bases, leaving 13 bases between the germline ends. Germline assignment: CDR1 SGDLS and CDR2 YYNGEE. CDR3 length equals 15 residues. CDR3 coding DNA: TGTGCCAGCAGCGTAGGGGGAGGGGCCACCTATGGCTACACCTTC. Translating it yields CASSVGGGATYGYTF.

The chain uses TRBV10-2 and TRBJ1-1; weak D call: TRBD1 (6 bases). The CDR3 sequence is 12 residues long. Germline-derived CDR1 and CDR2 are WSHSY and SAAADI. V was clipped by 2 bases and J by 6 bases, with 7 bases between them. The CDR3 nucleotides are TGCGCCAGCAGTGAGGCAGGGGCTGAAGCTTTCTTT. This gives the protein CASSEAGAEAFF.

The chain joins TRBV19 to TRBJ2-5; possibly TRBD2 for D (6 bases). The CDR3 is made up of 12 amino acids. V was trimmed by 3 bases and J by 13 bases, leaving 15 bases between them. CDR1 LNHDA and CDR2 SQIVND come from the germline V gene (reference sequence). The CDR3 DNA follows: TGTGCCAGTAGTATTCTGCCGGGACTTACGTACTTC. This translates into CASSILPGLTYF.

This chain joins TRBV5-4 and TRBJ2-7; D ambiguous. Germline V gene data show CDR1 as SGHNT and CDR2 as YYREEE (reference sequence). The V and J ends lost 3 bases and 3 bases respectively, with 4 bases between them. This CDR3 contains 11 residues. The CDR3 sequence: CASSSNYEQYF. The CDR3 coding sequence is TGTGCCAGCAGCTCCAACTACGAGCAGTACTTC.

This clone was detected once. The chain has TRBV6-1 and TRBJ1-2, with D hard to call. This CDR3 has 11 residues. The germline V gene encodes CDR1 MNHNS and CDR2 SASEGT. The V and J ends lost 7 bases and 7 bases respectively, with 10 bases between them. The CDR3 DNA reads TGTGCCAGCATCCTCGGGGTTGGCTACACCTTC. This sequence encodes CASILGVGYTF.

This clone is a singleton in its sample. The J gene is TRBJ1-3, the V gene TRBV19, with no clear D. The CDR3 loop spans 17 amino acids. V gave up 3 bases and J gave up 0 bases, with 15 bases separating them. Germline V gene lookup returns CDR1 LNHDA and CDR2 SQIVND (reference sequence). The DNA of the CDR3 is TGTGCCAGTAGTATCTCGAGTGTTTTCTACTCTGGAAACACCATATATTTT. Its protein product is CASSISSVFYSGNTIYF.

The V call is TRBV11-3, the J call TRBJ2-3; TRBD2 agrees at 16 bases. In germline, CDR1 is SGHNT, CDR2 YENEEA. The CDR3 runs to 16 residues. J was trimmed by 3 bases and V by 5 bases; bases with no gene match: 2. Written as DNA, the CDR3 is TGTGCCAGCAGCCCGGGACTAGCGGGAGGGACAGATACGCAGTATTTT. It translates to CASSPGLAGGTDTQYF.

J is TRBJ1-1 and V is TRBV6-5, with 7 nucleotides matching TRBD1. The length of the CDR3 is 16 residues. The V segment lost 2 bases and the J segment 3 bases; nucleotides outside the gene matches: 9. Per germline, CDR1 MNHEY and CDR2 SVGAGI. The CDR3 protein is CASSYLPGGRYTEAFF. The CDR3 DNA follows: TGTGCCAGCAGTTACCTGCCAGGGGGAAGGTACACTGAAGCTTTCTTT.

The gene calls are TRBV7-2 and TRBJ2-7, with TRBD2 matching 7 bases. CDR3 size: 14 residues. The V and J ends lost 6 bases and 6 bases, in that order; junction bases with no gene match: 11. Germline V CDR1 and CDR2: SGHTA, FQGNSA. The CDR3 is CASSYTSDTGEQYF. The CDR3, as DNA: TGTGCCAGCAGTTATACTAGCGATACCGGCGAGCAGTACTTC.

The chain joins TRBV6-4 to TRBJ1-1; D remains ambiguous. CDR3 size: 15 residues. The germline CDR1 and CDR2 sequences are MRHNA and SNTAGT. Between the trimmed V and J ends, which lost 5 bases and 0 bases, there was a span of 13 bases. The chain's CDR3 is CASSSEPTMNTEAFF. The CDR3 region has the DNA TGTGCCAGCAGTTCTGAGCCTACCATGAACACTGAAGCTTTCTTT.

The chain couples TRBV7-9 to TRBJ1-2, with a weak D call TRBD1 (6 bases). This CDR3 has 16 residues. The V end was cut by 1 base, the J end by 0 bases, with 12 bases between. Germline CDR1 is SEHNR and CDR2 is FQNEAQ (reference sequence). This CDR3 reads CASSLEHRVTNYGYTF. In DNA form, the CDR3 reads TGTGCCAGCAGCTTAGAACACAGGGTAACTAACTATGGCTACACCTTC.

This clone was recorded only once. Written as DNA, the CDR3 is TGTGCCACCAGCAACCCATCCGAGCATAGCAATCAGCCCCAGCATTTT. Its protein is CATSNPSEHSNQPQHF. The chain employs TRBV15 and TRBJ1-5; D is uncertain. CDR3 length: 16 amino acids. Germline V gene lookup returns CDR1 LNHNV and CDR2 YYDKDF (reference sequence). V was clipped by 4 bases and J by 0 bases, with 13 bases between them.

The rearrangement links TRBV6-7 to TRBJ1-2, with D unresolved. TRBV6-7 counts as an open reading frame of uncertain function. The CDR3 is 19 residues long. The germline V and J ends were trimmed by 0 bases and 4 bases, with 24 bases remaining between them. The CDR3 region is CASSYSKHKRNLSPYGYTF. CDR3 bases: TGTGCCAGCAGTTACTCGAAACATAAGCGTAACCTCTCCCCCTATGGCTACACCTTC.